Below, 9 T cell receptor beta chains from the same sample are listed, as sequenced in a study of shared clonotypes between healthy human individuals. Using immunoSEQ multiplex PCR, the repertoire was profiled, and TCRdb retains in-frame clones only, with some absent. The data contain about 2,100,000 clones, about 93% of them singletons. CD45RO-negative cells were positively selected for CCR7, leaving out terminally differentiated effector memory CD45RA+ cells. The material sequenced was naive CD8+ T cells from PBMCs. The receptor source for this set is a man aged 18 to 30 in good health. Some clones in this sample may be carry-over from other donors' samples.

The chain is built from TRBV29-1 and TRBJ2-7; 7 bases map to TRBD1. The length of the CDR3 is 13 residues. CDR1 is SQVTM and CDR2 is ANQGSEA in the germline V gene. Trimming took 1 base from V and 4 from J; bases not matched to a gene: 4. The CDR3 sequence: CSVEGTGRYEQYF. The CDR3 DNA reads TGCAGCGTTGAAGGGACAGGTCGGTACGAGCAGTACTTC.

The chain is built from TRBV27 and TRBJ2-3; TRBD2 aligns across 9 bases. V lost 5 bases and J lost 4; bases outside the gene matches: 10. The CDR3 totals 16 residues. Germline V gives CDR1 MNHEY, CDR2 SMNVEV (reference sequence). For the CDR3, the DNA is TGTGCCAGCAGTCCCTTAGCGGGAGTAATGGCAGATACGCAGTATTTT. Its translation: CASSPLAGVMADTQYF.

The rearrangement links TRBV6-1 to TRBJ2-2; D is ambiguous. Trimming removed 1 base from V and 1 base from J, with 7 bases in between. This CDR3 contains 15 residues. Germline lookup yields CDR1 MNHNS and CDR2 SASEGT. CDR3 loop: CASSEGMWNTGELFF. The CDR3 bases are TGTGCCAGCAGTGAAGGGATGTGGAACACCGGGGAGCTGTTTTTT.

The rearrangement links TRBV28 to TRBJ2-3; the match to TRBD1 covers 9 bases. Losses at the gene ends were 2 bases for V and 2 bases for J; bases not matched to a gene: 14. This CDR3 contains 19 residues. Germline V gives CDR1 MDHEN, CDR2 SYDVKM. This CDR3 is CASSLHPVIGQGNTDTQYF. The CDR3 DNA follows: TGTGCCAGCAGTTTACACCCCGTAATAGGACAGGGGAACACAGATACGCAGTATTTT. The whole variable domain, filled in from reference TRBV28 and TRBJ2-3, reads DVKVTQSSRYLVKRTGEKVFLECVQDMDHENMFWYRQDPGLGLRLIYFSYDVKMKEKGDIPEGYSVSREKKERFSLILESASTNQTSMYLCASSLHPVIGQGNTDTQYFGPGTRLTVL.

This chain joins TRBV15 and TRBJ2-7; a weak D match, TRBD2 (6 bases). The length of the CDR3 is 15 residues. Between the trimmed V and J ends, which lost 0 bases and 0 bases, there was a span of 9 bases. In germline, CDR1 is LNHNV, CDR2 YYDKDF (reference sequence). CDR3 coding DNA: TGTGCCACCAGCAGAGATGGGGGGTTCTCCTACGAGCAGTACTTC. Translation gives CATSRDGGFSYEQYF.

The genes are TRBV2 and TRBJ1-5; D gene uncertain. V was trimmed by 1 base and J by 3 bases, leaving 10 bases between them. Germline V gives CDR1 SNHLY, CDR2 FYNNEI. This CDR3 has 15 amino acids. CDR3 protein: CASSEGLGPNQPQHF. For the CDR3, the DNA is TGTGCCAGCAGTGAAGGTTTGGGCCCCAATCAGCCCCAGCATTTT.

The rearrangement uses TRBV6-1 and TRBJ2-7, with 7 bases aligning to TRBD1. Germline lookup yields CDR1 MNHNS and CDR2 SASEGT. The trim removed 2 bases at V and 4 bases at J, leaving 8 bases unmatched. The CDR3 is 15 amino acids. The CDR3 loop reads CASSEPGTVTYEQYF. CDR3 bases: TGTGCCAGCAGTGAACCCGGGACAGTAACATACGAGCAGTACTTC.

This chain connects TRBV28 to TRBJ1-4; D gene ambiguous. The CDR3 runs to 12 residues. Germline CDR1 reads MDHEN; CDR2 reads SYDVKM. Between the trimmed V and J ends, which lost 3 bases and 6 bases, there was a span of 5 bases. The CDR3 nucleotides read TGTGCCAGCAGTTTTCGGGATGAAAAACTGTTTTTT. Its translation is CASSFRDEKLFF.

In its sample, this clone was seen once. CDR3 in amino acids: CASKGGQGYEQYF. In DNA form, the CDR3 reads TGTGCCAGTAAAGGAGGCCAGGGCTACGAGCAGTACTTC. This chain uses TRBV19 with TRBJ2-7, with D possibly called TRBD1 or TRBD2 (5 bases each). Germline CDR1 and CDR2: LNHDA and SQIVND (reference sequence). The CDR3 contains 13 residues. V lost 7 bases, J lost 3 bases, and 13 bases lay in between.